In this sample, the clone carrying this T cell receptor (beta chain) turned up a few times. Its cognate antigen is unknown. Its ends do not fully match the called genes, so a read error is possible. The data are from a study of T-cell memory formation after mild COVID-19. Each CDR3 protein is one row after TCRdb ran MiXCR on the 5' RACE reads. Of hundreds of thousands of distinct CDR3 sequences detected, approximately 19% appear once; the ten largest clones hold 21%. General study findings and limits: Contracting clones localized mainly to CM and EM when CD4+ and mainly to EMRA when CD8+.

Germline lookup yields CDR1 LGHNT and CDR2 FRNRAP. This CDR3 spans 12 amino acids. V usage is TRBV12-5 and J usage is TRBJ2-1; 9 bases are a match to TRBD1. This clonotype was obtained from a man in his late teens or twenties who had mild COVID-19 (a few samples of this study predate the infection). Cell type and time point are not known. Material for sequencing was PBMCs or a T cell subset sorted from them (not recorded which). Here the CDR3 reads CASGLGGTGLIF. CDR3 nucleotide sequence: TGTGCTAGTGGTTTGGGTGGGACAGGGCTGATCTTC.